This TCR beta chain was documented in a study of STAT5B mutations in CD4+ large granular lymphocyte leukemia. Study-wide points: Patient CD4-sorted repertoires stayed more clonal than healthy ones after leukemic-clone removal. Data were not HLA-matched across samples. 8/27 top patient clones versus 2/35 control clones were TRBV06-family.

On this clone itself: As yet, its antigen is unknown.

Some clones are missing from TCRdb's copy, which holds only in-frame ones; the method was immunoSEQ multiplex PCR. The data hold 30,000 to 35,000 clones, with 85% observed a single time. The CDR3 runs 15 residues. V lost 3 bases to trimming and J lost 4 bases, with 14 bases between them. CDR1 and CDR2 from the germline V gene are SGHRS and YFSETQ. This chain joins TRBV5-1 and TRBJ1-3, with a tentative D call TRBD1 (6 bases). The receptor was derived from a human donor in good health. The material sequenced was CD4+ T cells from blood buffy coats. This chain's CDR3 is CASSYDRSGGNTIYF. For the CDR3, the DNA is TGCGCCAGCAGCTATGACAGGTCGGGCGGAAACACCATATATTTT. The whole variable domain, filled in from reference TRBV5-1 and TRBJ1-3, reads KAGVTQTPRYLIKTRGQQVTLSCSPISGHRSVSWYQQTPGQGLQFLFEYFSETQRNKGNFPGRFSGRQFSNSRSEMNVSTLELGDSALYLCASSYDRSGGNTIYFGEGSWLTVV.